A selection of T cell receptor beta chains follows, all from one sample in a study of blood T cell repertoires in COVID-19. The repertoire was sequenced with immunoSEQ multiplex PCR; TCRdb's copy has only in-frame clones and lacks some. The sample has tens of thousands of clones; roughly nine tenths are singletons. Input material: peripheral blood. The receptors were gathered from a human donor with active COVID-19. The donor label of this sample is uncertain. The CDR3 runs from the conserved cysteine through the conserved F or W. D genes are given only for firm matches. Where a row states a size, it is once, few, many or the class of an expanded clone; other rows omit it.

>TRBV4-3|once|TRBJ2-1|.
TGCGCCAGCAGCCAAGACGCGACTTCTGATTATGAGCAGTTCTTC
CASSQDATSDYEQFF
>TRBV29-1|.|TRBJ2-6|.
TGCAGCGTTCAATCCGGGGCCAACGTCCTGACTTTC
CSVQSGANVLTF
>TRBV5-6|once|TRBJ2-3|.
TGTGCCAGCAGCGTAGGACTGGTGGATAGTGATACGCAGTATTTT
CASSVGLVDSDTQYF
>TRBV30|.|TRBJ2-3|TRBD2
TGTGCCTGGAGGGGACTAGCGGGAGTAGATACGCAGTATTTT
CAWRGLAGVDTQYF
>TRBV5-1|.|TRBJ2-3|TRBD1
TGCGCCAGCAGCCCCGGGACAGGGCCCACAGATACGCAGTATTTT
CASSPGTGPTDTQYF
>TRBV20-1|.|TRBJ2-3|.
TGCAGTGCTAGTACCCTAGCCTTAAGCACAGATACGCAGTATTTT
CSASTLALSTDTQYF
>TRBV19|.|TRBJ1-1|TRBD1
TGTGCCAGTAGGGGGGGGACAGGGAAGGACCTGAACACTGAAGCTTTCTTT
CASRGGTGKDLNTEAFF
>TRBV9|.|TRBJ1-2|TRBD1
TGTGCCAGCAGCGTCGACAGGGCTCCGTTTAGCTATGGCTACACCTTC
CASSVDRAPFSYGYTF
>TRBV5-4|once|TRBJ2-3|TRBD1
TGTGCCAGCAGAAATGACCAGGGGGCGACAGATACGCAGTATTTT
CASRNDQGATDTQYF
>TRBV27|.|TRBJ2-7|TRBD1
TGTGCCAGCAGTGCCGGGACAGGGAACTACGAGCAGTACTTC
CASSAGTGNYEQYF
>TRBV25-1|.|TRBJ2-5|TRBD1
TGTGCCAGCAAACGGACAGGGGGATCTGAGACCCAGTACTTC
CASKRTGGSETQYF
>TRBV24-1|.|TRBJ1-3|.
TGTGCCATCCCGGGGGGGGCCAGCTCTGGAAACACCATATATTTT
CAIPGGASSGNTIYF
>TRBV4-1|.|TRBJ2-1|TRBD2
TGCGCCAGCAGACTTCTCGGACTAGCGGGGGGGAGCTCCTACAATGAGCAGTTCTTC
CASRLLGLAGGSSYNEQFF
>TRBV13|.|TRBJ2-1|.
TGTGCCAGCAGCTCCGGGGACTTCTACAATGAGCAGTTCTTC
CASSSGDFYNEQFF
>TRBV27|.|TRBJ2-1|TRBD1
TGTGCCAGCAGTTTCGACAGGGGAAATGAGCAGTTCTTC
CASSFDRGNEQFF
>TRBV18|.|TRBJ1-1|TRBD1
TGTGCCAGCTCACCACCGAACAGGGGAGTTGATGAAGCTTTCTTT
CASSPPNRGVDEAFF
>TRBV27|once|TRBJ2-7|.
TGTGCCAGCAGTTCATACAGGGAAAACTACGAGCAGTACTTC
CASSSYRENYEQYF
>TRBV19|.|TRBJ2-6|TRBD1
TGTGCCAGTACCACCCGAGGGACAGCTATTGGCTCTGGGGCCAACGTCCTGACTTTC
CASTTRGTAIGSGANVLTF
>TRBV6-5|few|TRBJ1-5|.
TGTGCCAGCAGGGGCAGGGATCAGCCCCAGCATTTT
CASRGRDQPQHF
>TRBV30|.|TRBJ2-7|.
TGTGCCTGGAGTCAGGGCAGCATCGAGCAGTACTTC
CAWSQGSIEQYF
>TRBV5-4|.|TRBJ2-3|TRBD2
TGTGCCAGCACCCCTAGCGGGGGGGCTCCCACAGATACGCAGTATTTT
CASTPSGGAPTDTQYF
>TRBV5-1|once|TRBJ2-7|.
TGCGCCAGCAGCTTGGACAATTCCTACGAGCAGTACTTC
CASSLDNSYEQYF
>TRBV19|.|TRBJ2-7|.
TGTGCCAGTAGTCGACAGGACTCTTACGAGCAGTACTTC
CASSRQDSYEQYF
>TRBV27|.|TRBJ2-3|TRBD1
TGTGCCAGCAGTTTATTGGGACAGCATTTCACAGATACGCAGTATTTT
CASSLLGQHFTDTQYF
>TRBV11-3|.|TRBJ2-1|TRBD2
TGTGCCAGCAGCTTAGATAACAGCGGGAGGCGGAATGAGCAGTTCTTC
CASSLDNSGRRNEQFF
>TRBV2|.|TRBJ2-2|.
TGTGCCACCAGGGGAAGCGGGGCGAACACCGGGGAGCTGTTTTTT
CATRGSGANTGELFF
>TRBV4-2|.|TRBJ1-2|.
TGTGCCAGCAGCGGCAGGGACTATGGCTACACCTTC
CASSGRDYGYTF
>TRBV4-3|.|TRBJ2-7|TRBD2
TGCGCCAGCAGCCAAGAACACTCGGGGGGAACCTACGAGCAGTACTTC
CASSQEHSGGTYEQYF
>TRBV28|.|TRBJ2-7|TRBD2
TGTGCCAGCAGTACGGCGGGAGGATCCTACGAGCAGTACTTC
CASSTAGGSYEQYF
>TRBV15|.|TRBJ2-1|.
TGTGCCACCAGCAGAGATCGGTTTGTCCAAGCCCTCATGAGGTCTGAGCAGTTCTTC
CATSRDRFVQALMRSEQFF
>TRBV24-1|.|TRBJ2-7|.
TGTGCCACCAGTCAACCAGGGTCCTACGAGCAGTACTTC
CATSQPGSYEQYF
>TRBV21-1|.|TRBJ2-7|.
TGTGCCAGCAGCCCGGACAGCATCCCCTACGAGCAGTACTTC
CASSPDSIPYEQYF
>TRBV29-1|few|TRBJ1-5|.
TGCAGCGTTTCTAGGGGTGTCAATCAGCCCCAGCATTTT
CSVSRGVNQPQHF
>TRBV9|.|TRBJ2-2|.
TGTGCCAGCAGCCCGAGACGGGGATTAAGTACCGGGGAGCTGTTTTTT
CASSPRRGLSTGELFF
>TRBV3-1/TRBV3-2|.|TRBJ2-5|.
TGTGCCAGCAGCCAACTCCAGACCCAGTACTTC
CASSQLQTQYF
>TRBV6-4|.|TRBJ2-1|TRBD2
TGTGCCAGCAACGAACCGGGACTAGCTGTCAGCTCCTACAATGAGCAGTTCTTC
CASNEPGLAVSSYNEQFF
>TRBV9|.|TRBJ1-1|.
TGTGCCAGCAGCGTAGTGGGTGGGGCGATGAACACTGAAGCTTTCTTT
CASSVVGGAMNTEAFF
>TRBV18|.|TRBJ1-1|.
TGTGCCAGCTCACGACAGGTTGCGAACACTGAAGCTTTCTTT
CASSRQVANTEAFF
>TRBV5-1|once|TRBJ1-1|TRBD1
TGCGCCAGCAGCTATGACGTGACAGGGGGCACTGAAGCTTTCTTT
CASSYDVTGGTEAFF